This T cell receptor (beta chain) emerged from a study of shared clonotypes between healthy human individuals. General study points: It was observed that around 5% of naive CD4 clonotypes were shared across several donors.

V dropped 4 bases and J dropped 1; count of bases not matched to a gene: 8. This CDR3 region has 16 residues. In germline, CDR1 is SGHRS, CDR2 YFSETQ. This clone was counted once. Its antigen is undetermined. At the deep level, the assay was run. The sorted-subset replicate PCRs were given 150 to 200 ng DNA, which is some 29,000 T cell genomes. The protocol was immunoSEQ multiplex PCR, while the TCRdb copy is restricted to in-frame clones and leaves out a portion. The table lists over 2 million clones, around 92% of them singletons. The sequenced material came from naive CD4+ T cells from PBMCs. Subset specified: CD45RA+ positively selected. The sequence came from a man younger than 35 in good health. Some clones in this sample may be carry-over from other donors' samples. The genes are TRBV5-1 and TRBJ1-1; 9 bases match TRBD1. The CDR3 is CASSRRPGQGNTEAFF. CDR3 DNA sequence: TGCGCCAGCAGCCGCCGACCGGGACAGGGGAACACTGAAGCTTTCTTT.